These 20 T cell receptor beta chains share one sample of origin, sequenced in a study of blood T cells in healthy people across ages. Primers used in a second PCR of about 6 to 11 cycles were a sample-barcoded 5' primer and a J-beta primer mix. TCRdb used MiXCR to reprocess the 5' RACE reads, holding one entry per CDR3 protein. Altogether about 900,000 distinct CDR3 sequences are present, roughly 60% being singletons, with the ten largest covering about 30%. The sequencing sample was made of blood. Every receptor here comes from a man aged 30 to 45 in good health.

The chain recombines TRBV15 with TRBJ2-1; weak D call: TRBD1 (5 bases). This CDR3 has 16 amino acids. CDR1 is LNHNV, CDR2 YYDKDF, per germline (reference sequence). Trimming removed 0 bases at V and 5 bases at J, with 14 bases between. CDR3 sequence (DNA): TGTGCCACCAGCAGAGATGGGAAGGGGCCTAACAATGAGCAGTTCTTC. As protein: CATSRDGKGPNNEQFF.

A word on this clonotype: One junction end does not reproduce the germline sequence, and a read error may be involved. This chain joins TRBV15 and TRBJ2-7; the match to TRBD1 covers 7 bases. The CDR3 runs to 15 residues. The germline V gene encodes CDR1 LNHNV and CDR2 YYDKDF (reference sequence). CDR3 in amino acids: CATSGTTGQSFEQYF. The CDR3 bases are TGTGCCACCAGCGGAACAACGGGACAGTCCTTCGAGCAGTACTTC.

The V gene is TRBV7-8, the J gene TRBJ2-3; unclear D gene. V was shortened by 1 base and J by 4 bases, with 9 bases between the two germline ends. The CDR3 spans 14 residues. The germline V gene encodes CDR1 SGHVS and CDR2 FQNEAQ. CDR3 sequence reads: CASSLVRPADTQYF. CDR3 nucleotide sequence: TGTGCCAGCAGCTTAGTTAGGCCCGCAGATACGCAGTATTTT.

This sequence joins TRBV30 and TRBJ2-7, with D maybe TRBD1 (6 bases). The CDR3 is made up of 13 amino acids. V was clipped by 4 bases and J by 3 bases, with 13 bases between them. Germline V gene data show CDR1 as GTSNPN and CDR2 as SVGIG (reference sequence). The CDR3 nucleotides are TGTGCCTGGAATGAGGGACATCGCTACGAGCAGTACTTC. This encodes CAWNEGHRYEQYF.

V is TRBV29-1 and J is TRBJ1-5, with D possibly being TRBD1 (6 bases). The CDR3 is 14 residues long. V lost 6 bases, J lost 0 bases, and 12 bases lay in between. Germline V gene sequence: CDR1 SQVTM, CDR2 ANQGSEA. The CDR3 sequence: CSVPGDNSNQPQHF. CDR3 in DNA: TGCAGCGTCCCAGGGGACAATAGCAATCAGCCCCAGCATTTT.

V gene TRBV28 combines with J gene TRBJ2-7; either TRBD1 or TRBD2 may supply D (6 bases each). Germline assignment: CDR1 MDHEN and CDR2 SYDVKM. Deletions cut 1 base from V and 2 bases from J, with 12 bases between. CDR3 size: 15 residues. The CDR3 region is CASSLSVGGTYEQYF. The CDR3 DNA sequence: TGTGCCAGCAGTTTATCGGTCGGGGGCACCTACGAGCAGTACTTC.

This rearrangement joins TRBV7-8 to TRBJ1-6; perhaps TRBD1 as D (5 bases). V lost 5 bases and J 6 bases, leaving 20 bases between the germline ends. The CDR3 has 17 residues. Germline lookup yields CDR1 SGHVS and CDR2 FQNEAQ. The CDR3 loop reads CASSPDSLESFNSPLHF. The CDR3 bases are TGTGCCAGCAGCCCCGACAGCCTAGAATCTTTTAATTCACCCCTCCACTTT.

This chain connects TRBV15 to TRBJ2-1; TRBD1 matches 8 bases. The CDR3 is made up of 15 amino acids. The germline V gene encodes CDR1 LNHNV and CDR2 YYDKDF (reference sequence). The trim removed 3 bases at V and 4 bases at J, leaving 5 bases unmatched. This CDR3 is CATSSYRGVYNEQFF. CDR3 nucleotides: TGTGCCACCAGCAGCTACAGGGGGGTGTACAATGAGCAGTTCTTC.

This clonotype was seen more than once but under ten times. The chain has TRBV29-1 and TRBJ2-7, with unresolved D. The V gene's germline CDR1 is SQVTM and CDR2 ANQGSEA. The CDR3 loop spans 17 amino acids. V was cut by 4 bases and J by 2 bases, with 24 bases left in between. CDR3 sequence: CSVGEFDPELLAYEQYF. CDR3 DNA: TGCAGCGTTGGAGAATTCGATCCTGAACTTCTGGCCTACGAGCAGTACTTC.

The J gene is TRBJ2-1, the V gene TRBV7-2, with D perhaps matching TRBD2 (6 bases). CDR3 length: 16 amino acids. V gave up 1 base and J gave up 5 bases, with 15 bases separating them. CDR1 and CDR2 from the germline V gene are SGHTA and FQGNSA. CDR3 protein: CASSLVGGANDNEQFF. The CDR3 region has the DNA TGTGCCAGCAGCTTAGTCGGCGGGGCTAACGACAATGAGCAGTTCTTC. The full variable domain, completed using reference TRBV7-2 and TRBJ2-1, is GAGVSQSPSNKVTEKGKDVELRCDPISGHTALYWYRQSLGQGLEFLIYFQGNSAPDKSGLPSDRFSAERTGGSVSTLTIQRTQQEDSAVYLCASSLVGGANDNEQFFGPGTRLTVL.

This CDR3 reads CASSQRGIQYF. Here the CDR3 DNA reads TGTGCCAGCAGTCAGAGGGGCATTCAGTACTTC. The chain recombines TRBV6-6 with TRBJ2-4; possibly TRBD1 or TRBD2 for D (5 bases each). Trimming shortened V by 5 bases and J by 9 bases, and 8 bases separated the two germline ends. This CDR3 has 11 residues. Germline lookup yields CDR1 MNHNY and CDR2 SVGAGI (reference sequence).

The chain recombines TRBV28 with TRBJ2-7; no clear D gene. CDR1 is MDHEN, CDR2 SYDVKM, per germline. This CDR3 is built from 11 residues. V was clipped by 5 bases and J by 6 bases, with 8 bases between them. The CDR3 loop reads CASSRTSEQYF. The CDR3 bases are TGTGCCAGCAGTCGTACATCCGAGCAGTACTTC.

This clonotype was observed once. This sequence joins TRBV12-3 or TRBV12-4 and TRBJ1-2; D may be TRBD1 (6 bases). Trimming shortened V by 6 bases and J by 8 bases, and 16 bases separated the two germline ends. This CDR3 region has 13 residues. The CDR3 DNA follows: TGTGCCAGCAGGAAGGGGGGCGTAGGGGGCTACACCTTC. Translation: CASRKGGVGGYTF.

This clonotype has only one observation. V is TRBV28 and J is TRBJ2-4; unclear D gene. The DNA end lines up better with TRBJ2-7; the J call may be wrong. This CDR3 is built from 14 residues. Germline V CDR1 and CDR2: MDHEN, SYDVKM. Here the CDR3 DNA reads TGTGCCAGCAACAAATCTCCCGAGTCCTACGAGCAGTACTTC. Translated: CASNKSPESYEQYF.

This chain links TRBV5-5 with TRBJ2-5; possible D gene TRBD2, 6 bases. The CDR3 loop spans 15 amino acids. Germline lookup yields CDR1 SGHKS and CDR2 YYEKEE (reference sequence). The ends were cut back, 4 bases at V and 1 base at J, with 14 bases in the middle. The CDR3 sequence: CASSGTPGLQETQYF. CDR3 bases: TGTGCCAGCAGCGGGACTCCGGGACTCCAAGAGACCCAGTACTTC. Looking up the rest from reference TRBV5-5 and TRBJ2-5 gives the full variable domain: DAGVTQSPTHLIKTRGQQVTLRCSPISGHKSVSWYQQVLGQGPQFIFQYYEKEERGRGNFPDRFSARQFPNYSSELNVNALLLGDSALYLCASSGTPGLQETQYFGPGTRLLVL.

The count of this clonotype is one. V and J are TRBV4-3 and TRBJ2-5; weak D call: TRBD2 (5 bases). The germline gives CDR1 LGHNA, CDR2 YSLEER. Between the trimmed V and J ends, which lost 0 bases and 4 bases, there was a span of 15 bases. The CDR3 covers 16 residues. The CDR3 DNA reads TGCGCCAGCAGCCAAGATAACGGAGTCGGAGGAGAGACCCAGTACTTC. Translation: CASSQDNGVGGETQYF.

The chain has TRBV5-1 and TRBJ1-2; the match to TRBD1 covers 9 bases. The CDR3 totals 16 residues. After removal of 0 bases from V and 3 bases from J, the junction contained 6 bases not matched to a gene. The germline CDR1 and CDR2 sequences are SGHRS and YFSETQ. CDR3 sequence reads: CASSLAATGGDYGYTF. The CDR3 nucleotides are TGCGCCAGCAGCTTGGCCGCGACAGGGGGAGACTATGGCTACACCTTC.

J is TRBJ1-6 and V is TRBV19, with D uncertain. The CDR3 contains 15 residues. Trimming cost V 1 base and J 10 bases, with 14 bases left between them. CDR1 and CDR2 from the germline V gene are LNHDA and SQIVND (reference sequence). Here the CDR3 DNA reads TGTGCCAGTAGTATAGTACCCCGTCTGTCCTCACCCCTCCACTTT. Translated, it gives CASSIVPRLSSPLHF.

This clonotype was observed a single time. The chain joins TRBV29-1 to TRBJ2-1, with 8 bases matching TRBD1. TRBJ2-7 explains the end of the DNA better; the J call may be wrong. The CDR3 spans 12 residues. Germline CDR1 reads SQVTM; CDR2 reads ANQGSEA. CDR3 protein: CSGWTGSGEQYF. The CDR3 DNA reads TGCAGCGGATGGACAGGGTCAGGCGAGCAGTACTTC.

The gene calls are TRBV29-1 and TRBJ1-2, with 11 bases matching TRBD1. Germline V CDR1 and CDR2: SQVTM, ANQGSEA. The CDR3 spans 14 residues. The J segment lost 4 bases and the V segment lost 5 bases, leaving 6 bases of the junction unmatched. This chain's CDR3 is CSVTPGTGGYGYTF. The CDR3 nucleotides read TGCAGCGTTACACCCGGGACAGGGGGCTATGGCTACACCTTC.